Shown below are 10 T cell receptor beta chains from a single sample sequenced in a study of cytomegalovirus exposure and HLA in healthy donors. The PCR employed 60 Vbeta primers together with 13 Jbeta primers. Profiled with immunoSEQ multiplex PCR; TCRdb holds only in-frame clones, not every one. The table records 75,000 to 80,000 clones, 60% to 85% of them present only once. Sequencing was done on a sample of PBMCs. The receptors come from a man aged 35-49 years in good health and CMV-seronegative.

The chain recombines TRBV18 with TRBJ2-3, with D possibly matching TRBD1 (6 bases). The CDR3 covers 15 residues. Between the trimmed V and J ends, which lost 3 bases and 0 bases, there was a span of 10 bases. Germline V lookup: CDR1 KGHSH, CDR2 LQKENI. As DNA, the CDR3 is TGTGCCAGCTCACCGCAGGGGCCTAGCACAGATACGCAGTATTTT. Encoded protein: CASSPQGPSTDTQYF. The variable domain in full, with the rest retrieved from reference TRBV18 and TRBJ2-3, is NAGVMQNPRHLVRRRGQEARLRCSPMKGHSHVYWYRQLPEEGLKFMVYLQKENIIDESGMPKERFSAEFPKEGPSILRIQQVVRGDSAAYFCASSPQGPSTDTQYFGPGTRLTVL.

The V and J genes are TRBV29-1 and TRBJ1-4, with a weak D call TRBD1 (5 bases). The CDR3 is 13 residues long. Germline V CDR1 and CDR2: SQVTM, ANQGSEA. The V end was cut by 7 bases, the J end by 0 bases, with 9 bases between. The CDR3 DNA reads as TGCAGCGCCGGGGGGGCAACTAATGAAAAACTGTTTTTT. This codes for CSAGGATNEKLFF.

This chain connects TRBV19 to TRBJ2-1; 14 nucleotides line up with TRBD2. The V and J ends lost 6 bases and 9 bases, in that order; junction bases with no gene match: 10. CDR3 length: 16 amino acids. Germline CDR1 and CDR2: LNHDA and SQIVND (reference sequence). As DNA, the CDR3 is TGTGCCAGTAGACCCCCGGGACTAGCGGGAGAGGCTGAGCAGTTCTTC. Amino acid sequence: CASRPPGLAGEAEQFF.

The rearrangement joins TRBV7-3 to TRBJ2-1; TRBD2 matches 9 bases. Germline CDR1 and CDR2: SGHTA and FQGTGA. This CDR3 region has 15 residues. Losses at the gene ends were 5 bases for V and 9 bases for J; bases not matched to a gene: 11. Here the CDR3 reads CASSPTAGGLLEQFF. CDR3 nucleotides: TGTGCCAGCAGCCCCACCGCGGGAGGGCTTCTTGAGCAGTTCTTC.

In DNA form, the CDR3 reads TGTGCCAGCAGTACTAGCGGGAGGGACTCCTACGAGCAGTACTTC. Encoded protein: CASSTSGRDSYEQYF. The J gene is TRBJ2-7, the V gene TRBV2; 13 positions agree with TRBD2. Germline V lookup: CDR1 SNHLY, CDR2 FYNNEI. The CDR3 is 15 amino acids. Trimming took 5 bases from V and 0 from J; bases not matched to a gene: 1.

The V call is TRBV19, the J call TRBJ1-6; 7 bases line up with TRBD1. CDR1 and CDR2 (germline): LNHDA, SQIVND (reference sequence). The CDR3 sequence is 16 residues long. With 5 bases clipped from V and 9 bases from J, the junction kept 13 bases outside the gene matches. CDR3 residues: CASSVSPGQMISPLHF. In nucleotides, the CDR3 is TGTGCCAGTAGTGTGTCTCCGGGACAGATGATTTCACCCCTCCACTTT.

V and J are TRBV7-3 and TRBJ1-1; D possibly corresponds to TRBD1 (5 bases). This CDR3 has 13 amino acids. The V gene's germline CDR1 is SGHTA and CDR2 FQGTGA. Trimming took off 5 bases at V and 0 bases at J, with 7 bases between the two ends. CDR3 protein: CASSPQVNTEAFF. CDR3 in DNA: TGTGCCAGCAGCCCACAGGTGAACACTGAAGCTTTCTTT.

V usage is TRBV12-5 and J usage is TRBJ1-4; no definite D call. Trimming cost V 5 bases and J 1 base, with 14 bases left between them. The CDR3 has 16 amino acids. Germline CDR1 is LGHNT and CDR2 is FRNRAP. This CDR3 is CASGQSSGLTNEKLFF. CDR3 bases: TGTGCTAGTGGTCAGTCCAGCGGGTTAACTAATGAAAAACTGTTTTTT.

This chain links TRBV5-1 with TRBJ2-1; D is perhaps TRBD1 (6 bases). Trimming removed 5 bases at V and 4 bases at J, with 16 bases between. This CDR3 is 15 amino acids long. Germline CDR1 is SGHRS and CDR2 is YFSETQ. In DNA form, the CDR3 reads TGCGCCAGCAGACCGGACAGCTCCTTATACAATGAGCAGTTCTTC. Its protein is CASRPDSSLYNEQFF.

The chain is built from TRBV19 and TRBJ2-3, with 7 nucleotides matching TRBD2. The V gene's germline CDR1 is LNHDA and CDR2 SQIVND (reference sequence). The J segment lost 1 base and the V segment lost 6 bases, leaving 7 bases of the junction unmatched. The length of the CDR3 is 15 residues. The CDR3 region is CASSHTSAGTDTQYF. In DNA form, the CDR3 reads TGTGCCAGTAGCCACACTAGCGCAGGCACAGATACGCAGTATTTT.